The text below deals with one T cell receptor beta chain. The entry originates in a study of shared clonotypes between healthy human individuals. On the study more broadly: Each donor had three CD4 naive, three CD4 memory, two CD8 naive and one CD8 memory plate.

Profiled with immunoSEQ multiplex PCR; TCRdb holds only in-frame clones, not every one. The data show more than 500,000 clones, with 90% to 97% seen just once and 0.064% held by the top ten. This CDR3 has 16 amino acids. From germline, CDR1 is SGHNT and CDR2 YYREEE (reference sequence). The J segment lost 5 bases and the V segment lost 4 bases, leaving 7 bases of the junction unmatched. This clonotype originated in a woman in her twenties or thirties in good health. The sequencing sample was made of naive CD4+ T cells sorted from blood. Sample subset: CD45RA+ positively selected. J is TRBJ1-4 and V is TRBV5-4; 11 bases match TRBD1. CDR3 DNA sequence: TGTGCCAGCAGCGCAGGGACAGGGGGAATGAATGAAAAACTGTTTTTT. This codes for CASSAGTGGMNEKLFF.